What follows are 3 T cell receptor beta chains derived from one specimen sequenced in a study of T cell repertoires in cytomegalovirus infection. Via MiXCR, TCRdb re-called the reads, giving one row per CDR3 protein. The data show 300,000 or so distinct CDR3 sequences, roughly 9.3% seen once. Sequencing input: PBMCs. All receptors derive from a human donor in good health (CMV status not recorded). Some clones in this sample may be carry-over from other donors' samples.

This clonotype was counted at least ten times. The V and J genes are TRBV2 and TRBJ1-6, with D possibly TRBD1 on 5 matching bases. The CDR3 runs 14 residues. Germline V gene sequence: CDR1 SNHLY, CDR2 FYNNEI. V was shortened by 7 bases and J by 5 bases, with 12 bases between the two germline ends. The CDR3 sequence is CASTRTRNNSPLHF. The CDR3 nucleotides read TGTGCCAGCACTCGGACACGCAATAATTCACCCCTCCACTTT.

This clonotype was seen many times. The V and J genes are TRBV18 and TRBJ1-5, with D perhaps matching TRBD1 (5 bases). V was pared by 0 bases and J by 7 bases, with 13 bases between. The CDR3 is made up of 15 amino acids. Per the germline V gene, CDR1 is KGHSH and CDR2 is LQKENI. The DNA for the CDR3 is TGTGCCAGCTCACCACCTGGCAGGGCAGGACAGCCCCAGCATTTT. Residues: CASSPPGRAGQPQHF. The full variable domain, with the rest looked up from reference TRBV18 and TRBJ1-5, is NAGVMQNPRHLVRRRGQEARLRCSPMKGHSHVYWYRQLPEEGLKFMVYLQKENIIDESGMPKERFSAEFPKEGPSILRIQQVVRGDSAAYFCASSPPGRAGQPQHFGDGTRLSIL.

This clonotype showed up just a few times. At one end the junction does not follow the germline gene, possibly because of a read error. The V and J genes are TRBV20-1 and TRBJ2-3; D may correspond to TRBD1 or TRBD2 (6 bases each). The CDR3 has 14 residues. Germline V lookup: CDR1 DFQATT, CDR2 SNEGSKA (reference sequence). CDR3 nucleotides: TGCAGTGCTCGAGAGGGGGGCCTCACAGATACGCAGTATTTT. As protein: CSAREGGLTDTQYF.